This TCR beta chain emerged from a study of blood T cells in healthy people across ages. Study-level results: Shifts in expanded clonotypes may have been confounded by donor CMV status, which was unknown. Without sorted subsets, naive and antigen-experienced compartments could not be conclusively compared.

V was pared by 0 bases and J by 0 bases, with 9 bases between. The CDR3 has 15 amino acids. The germline V gene encodes CDR1 DFQATT and CDR2 SNEGSKA (reference sequence). It was around 9 milliliters of peripheral blood that were drawn from each donor. Primed by a sample-barcoded 5' primer and a J-beta primer mix, a second PCR proceeded for roughly 7 to 11 cycles. In TCRdb, the 5' RACE reads were re-called with MiXCR into one record per CDR3 protein. The repertoire includes hundreds of thousands of distinct CDR3 sequences, about 30% of them detected once, and approximately 14% sits in the top ten. This clonotype was found many times. The antigen is unknown.

The sample taken for sequencing was blood. The chain joins TRBV20-1 to TRBJ2-1; D is unclear. The sequence came from a woman older than 75 in good health. In DNA, the CDR3 is TGCAGTGCTAGAGATACCCGGACCTCCTACAATGAGCAGTTCTTC. This sequence encodes CSARDTRTSYNEQFF.